This T cell receptor beta chain was sequenced in a study of blood T cell repertoires in COVID-19. Study-wide background: The United States, Italy and Spain were the sources of the acute and convalescent COVID-19 samples. Nucleic acid was either cDNA or gDNA, and it came from T cells, B-cell-depleted T cells, or PBMCs.

There are 15 residues in the CDR3. Unmatched junction bases numbered 2, after V lost 2 bases and J lost 3 bases. CDR1 is MGHRA, CDR2 YSYEKL, per germline. Measured with immunoSEQ multiplex PCR; TCRdb has only the in-frame clones, and not every one. The sample lists over 100,000 clones; approximately 80% were seen once. The V gene is TRBV4-1, the J gene TRBJ2-3, with 10 nucleotides matching TRBD2. This TCR was sampled from a woman between 65 and 79 years old with acute or convalescent COVID-19. Sequencing was performed on peripheral blood. CDR3 sequence reads: CASSQIAGGTDTQYF. The CDR3, as DNA: TGCGCCAGCAGCCAAATAGCGGGGGGAACAGATACGCAGTATTTT.